This T cell receptor beta chain was sequenced for a study of shared T cell receptors in the human thymus. The repertoire was sequenced with immunoSEQ multiplex PCR; TCRdb's copy has only in-frame clones and lacks some. The repertoire holds fewer than 700,000 clones, 88% seen once, with over 0.008% in the top ten. Looked up from germline, CDR1 is SEHNR and CDR2 is FQNEAQ (reference sequence). The CDR3 has 14 residues. After removal of 4 bases from V and 1 base from J, the junction contained 1 base not matched to a gene. The data were also submitted as part of a second study, on human thymus T cells.

The chain joins TRBV7-9 to TRBJ1-1; 9 bases are a match to TRBD1. Sequencing was carried out using thymocytes. The clonotype was recovered from a boy under three years old with a congenital heart defect. The CDR3 bases are TGTGCCAGCAGCTCGGGACAGGGGAACACTGAAGCTTTCTTT. This encodes CASSSGQGNTEAFF.